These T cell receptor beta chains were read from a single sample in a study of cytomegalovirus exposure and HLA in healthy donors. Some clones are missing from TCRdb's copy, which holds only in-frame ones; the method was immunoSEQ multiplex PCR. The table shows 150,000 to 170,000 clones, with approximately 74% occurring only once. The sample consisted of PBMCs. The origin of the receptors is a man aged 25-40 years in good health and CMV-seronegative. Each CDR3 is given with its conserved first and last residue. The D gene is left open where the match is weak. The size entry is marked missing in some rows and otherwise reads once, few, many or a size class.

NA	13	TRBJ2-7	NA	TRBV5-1	CASSIDGYYEQYF	TGCGCCAGCAGCATTGACGGGTACTACGAGCAGTACTTC
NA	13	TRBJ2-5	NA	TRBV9	CASSVSGQATQYF	TGTGCCAGCAGCGTAAGCGGTCAGGCGACCCAGTACTTC
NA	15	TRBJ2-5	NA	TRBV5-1	CASSFNRLAQETQYF	TGCGCCAGCAGCTTCAATCGGCTAGCACAAGAGACCCAGTACTTC
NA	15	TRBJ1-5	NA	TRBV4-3	CASSQDFGVGPDQHF	TGCGCCAGCAGCCAAGATTTCGGGGTTGGCCCGGATCAGCATTTT
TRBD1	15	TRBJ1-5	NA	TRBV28	CASSLHRGIGQPQHF	TGTGCCAGCAGTTTGCACAGGGGGATAGGGCAGCCCCAGCATTTT
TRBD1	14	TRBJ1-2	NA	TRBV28	CASSLIGGGDGYTF	TGTGCCAGCAGTTTAATAGGAGGGGGCGATGGCTACACCTTC
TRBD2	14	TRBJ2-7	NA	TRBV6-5	CASRTVGGGWEQYF	TGTGCCAGCAGGACAGTTGGGGGGGGGTGGGAGCAGTACTTC
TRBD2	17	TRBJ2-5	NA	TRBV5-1	CASSSGTSGGGQATQYF	TGCGCCAGCAGCTCAGGGACTAGCGGGGGGGGGCAAGCGACCCAGTACTTC
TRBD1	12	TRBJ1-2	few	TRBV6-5	CASSPGQGSNTF	TGTGCCAGCAGTCCGGGACAGGGTAGTAACACCTTC
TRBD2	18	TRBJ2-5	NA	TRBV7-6	CASSPWTSGGSNQETQYF	TGTGCCAGCAGCCCGTGGACTAGCGGGGGGTCCAATCAAGAGACCCAGTACTTC
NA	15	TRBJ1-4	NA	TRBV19	CASRPEDIHNEKLFF	TGTGCCAGTAGGCCCGAGGACATACATAATGAAAAACTGTTTTTT
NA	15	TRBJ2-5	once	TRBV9	CASSAQGAGGETQYF	TGTGCCAGCAGCGCACAGGGGGCGGGAGGAGAGACCCAGTACTTC
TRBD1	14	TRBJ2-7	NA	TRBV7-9	CASSLGEDRYEQYF	TGTGCCAGCAGCTTAGGAGAGGACAGGTACGAGCAGTACTTC
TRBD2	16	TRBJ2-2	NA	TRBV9	CASSPPGRGDTGELFF	TGTGCCAGCAGCCCCCCGGGGAGGGGTGATACCGGGGAGCTGTTTTTT
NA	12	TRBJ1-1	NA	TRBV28	CASSTREAEAFF	TGTGCCAGCAGTACCCGGGAAGCTGAAGCTTTCTTT
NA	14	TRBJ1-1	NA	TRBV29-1	CSVAGSAGNTEAFF	TGCAGCGTTGCTGGGTCCGCGGGGAACACTGAAGCTTTCTTT
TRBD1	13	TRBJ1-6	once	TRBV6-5	CASGTGGDSPLHF	TGTGCCAGCGGGACAGGGGGAGATTCACCCCTCCACTTT
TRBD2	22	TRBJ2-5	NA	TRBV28	CASSLRGHGLAGGVGFRETQYF	TGTGCCAGCAGCCTCCGGGGCCATGGACTAGCGGGGGGGGTAGGTTTCAGAGAGACCCAGTACTTC
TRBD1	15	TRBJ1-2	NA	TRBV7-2	CASSPSSGQNYGYPF	TGTGCCAGCAGCCCCAGCTCGGGACAGAACTATGGCTACCCCTTC